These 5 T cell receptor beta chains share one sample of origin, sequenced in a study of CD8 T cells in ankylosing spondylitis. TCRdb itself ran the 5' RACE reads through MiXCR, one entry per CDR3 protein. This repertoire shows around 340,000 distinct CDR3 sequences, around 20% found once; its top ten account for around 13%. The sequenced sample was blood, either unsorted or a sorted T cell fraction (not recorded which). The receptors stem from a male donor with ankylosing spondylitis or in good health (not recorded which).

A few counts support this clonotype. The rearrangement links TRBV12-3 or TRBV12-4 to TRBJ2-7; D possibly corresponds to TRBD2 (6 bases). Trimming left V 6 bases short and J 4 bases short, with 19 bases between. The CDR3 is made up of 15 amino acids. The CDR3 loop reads CASRKSGTVAYEQYF. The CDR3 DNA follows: TGTGCCAGCAGGAAATCCGGGACTGTTGCGTACGAGCAGTACTTC.

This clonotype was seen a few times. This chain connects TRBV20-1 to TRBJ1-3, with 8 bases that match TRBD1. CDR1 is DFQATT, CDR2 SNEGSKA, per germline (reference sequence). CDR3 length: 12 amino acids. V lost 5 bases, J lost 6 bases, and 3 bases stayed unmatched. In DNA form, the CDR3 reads TGCAGTGCTCAGGACAGGGAAAACACCATATATTTT. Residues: CSAQDRENTIYF.

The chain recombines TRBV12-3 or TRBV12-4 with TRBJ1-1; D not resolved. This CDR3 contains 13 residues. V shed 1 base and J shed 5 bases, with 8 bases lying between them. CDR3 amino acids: CASSLGLRTEAFF. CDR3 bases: TGTGCCAGCAGTTTAGGGCTCAGAACTGAAGCTTTCTTT.

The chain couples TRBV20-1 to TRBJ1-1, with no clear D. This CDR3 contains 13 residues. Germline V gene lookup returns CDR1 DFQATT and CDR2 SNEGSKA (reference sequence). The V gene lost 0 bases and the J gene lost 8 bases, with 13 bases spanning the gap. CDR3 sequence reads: CSAREMGSAEAFF. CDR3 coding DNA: TGCAGTGCTAGAGAAATGGGCAGCGCCGAAGCTTTCTTT.

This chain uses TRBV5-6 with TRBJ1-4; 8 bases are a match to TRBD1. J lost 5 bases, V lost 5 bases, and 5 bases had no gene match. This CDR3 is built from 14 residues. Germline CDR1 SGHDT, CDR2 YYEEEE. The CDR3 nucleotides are TGTGCCAGCAGACGGGACAGGAAGAATGAAAAACTGTTTTTT. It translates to CASRRDRKNEKLFF.